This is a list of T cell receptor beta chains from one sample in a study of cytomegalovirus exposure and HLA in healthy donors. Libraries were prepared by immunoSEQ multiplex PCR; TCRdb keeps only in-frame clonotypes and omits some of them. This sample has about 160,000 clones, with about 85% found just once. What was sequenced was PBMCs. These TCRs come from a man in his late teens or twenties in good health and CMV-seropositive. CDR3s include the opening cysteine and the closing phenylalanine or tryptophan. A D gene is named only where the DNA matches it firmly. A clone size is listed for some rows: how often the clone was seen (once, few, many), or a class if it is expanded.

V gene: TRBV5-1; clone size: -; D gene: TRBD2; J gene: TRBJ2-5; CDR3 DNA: TGCGCCAGCAGCTCCAATTCGGGGGAGGGGGAGACCCAGTACTTC; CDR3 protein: CASSSNSGEGETQYF
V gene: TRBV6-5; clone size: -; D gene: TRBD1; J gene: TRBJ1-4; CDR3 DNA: TGTGCCAGCAGTTACTCGATTGGACAGGGAGAAAAACTGTTTTTT; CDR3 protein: CASSYSIGQGEKLFF
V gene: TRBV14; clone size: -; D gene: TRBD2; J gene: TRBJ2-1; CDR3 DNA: TGTGCCAGCAGCCAAGATCTTGGGGGACTAGTTTTGGCTGAGCAGTTCTTC; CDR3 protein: CASSQDLGGLVLAEQFF
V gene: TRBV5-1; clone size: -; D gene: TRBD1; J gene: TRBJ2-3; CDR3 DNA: TGCGCCAGCAGCCCACGACAGGGGGCTAGAGATACGCAGTATTTT; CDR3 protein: CASSPRQGARDTQYF
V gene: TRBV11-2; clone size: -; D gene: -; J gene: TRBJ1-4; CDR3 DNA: TGTGCCAGCAGCTGGGAGGGGGGAAAACTGTTTTTT; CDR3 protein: CASSWEGGKLFF
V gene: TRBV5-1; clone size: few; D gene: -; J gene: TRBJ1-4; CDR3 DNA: TGCGCCAGCAGCTTGGATGAGGGAGGTCTGAGGGAAAAACTGTTTTTT; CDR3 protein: CASSLDEGGLREKLFF
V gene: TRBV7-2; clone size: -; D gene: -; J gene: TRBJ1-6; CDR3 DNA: TGTGCCAGCAGCTTAGGCAGGGGTGGTAATTCACCCCTCCACTTT; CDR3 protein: CASSLGRGGNSPLHF
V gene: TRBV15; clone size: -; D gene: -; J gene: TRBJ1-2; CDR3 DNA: TGTGCCACCAGCACAGACGGGGAAAGAGTCGGCTACACCTTC; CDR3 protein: CATSTDGERVGYTF
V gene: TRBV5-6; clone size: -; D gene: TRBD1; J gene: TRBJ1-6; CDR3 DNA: TGTGCCAGCAGCCCAACAGGGGTAGGGAATTCACCCCTCCACTTT; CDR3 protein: CASSPTGVGNSPLHF
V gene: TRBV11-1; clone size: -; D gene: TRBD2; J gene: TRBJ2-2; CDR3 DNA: TGTGCCAGCAGCGTGGGACTAGCGGACGGGGAGCTGTTTTTT; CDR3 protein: CASSVGLADGELFF
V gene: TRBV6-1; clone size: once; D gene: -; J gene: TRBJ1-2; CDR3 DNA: TGTGCCAGCAGTGACCCGACAGACTACACCTTC; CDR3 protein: CASSDPTDYTF
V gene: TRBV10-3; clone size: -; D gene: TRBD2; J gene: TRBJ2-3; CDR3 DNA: TGTGCCATCAGTGTTACTAGCGGGGGGGCCAGAACAGATACGCAGTATTTT; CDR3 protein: CAISVTSGGARTDTQYF
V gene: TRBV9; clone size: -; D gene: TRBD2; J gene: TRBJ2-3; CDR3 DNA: TGTGCCAGCAGCGGAGGACTAGCGGGGGACCACACAGATACGCAGTATTTT; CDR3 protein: CASSGGLAGDHTDTQYF
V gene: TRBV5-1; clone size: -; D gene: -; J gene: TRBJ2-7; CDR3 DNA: TGCGCCAGCAGCTTTACAGGCGCTACTACGTTCGAGCAGTACTTC; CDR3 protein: CASSFTGATTFEQYF
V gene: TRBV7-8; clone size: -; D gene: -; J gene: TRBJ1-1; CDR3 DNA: TGTGCCAGCAGCTCACAGGGCGCTGAAGCTTTCTTT; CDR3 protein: CASSSQGAEAFF
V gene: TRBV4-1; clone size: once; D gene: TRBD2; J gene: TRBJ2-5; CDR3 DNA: TGCGCCAGCAGGTCTACTAGCGGGGGGGCCGATGGCGAGACCCAGTACTTC; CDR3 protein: CASRSTSGGADGETQYF
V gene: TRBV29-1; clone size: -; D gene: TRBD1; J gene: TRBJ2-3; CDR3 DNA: TGCAGCGTACAGGGGACCCCTAGCACAGATACGCAGTATTTT; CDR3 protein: CSVQGTPSTDTQYF
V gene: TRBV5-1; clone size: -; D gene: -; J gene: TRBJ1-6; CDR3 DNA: TGCGCCAGCAGCTTTGACAGGACCTATAATTCACCCCTCCACTTT; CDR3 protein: CASSFDRTYNSPLHF
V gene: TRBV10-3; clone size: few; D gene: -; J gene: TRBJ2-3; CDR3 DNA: TGTGCCATCAGTGAGTCGTGGGGGGTGAGAACAGATACGCAGTATTTT; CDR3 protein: CAISESWGVRTDTQYF
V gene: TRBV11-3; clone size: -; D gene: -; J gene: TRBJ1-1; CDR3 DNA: TGTGCCAGCAGCTTAGCCGGGACATCGAACACTGAAGCTTTCTTT; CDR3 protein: CASSLAGTSNTEAFF
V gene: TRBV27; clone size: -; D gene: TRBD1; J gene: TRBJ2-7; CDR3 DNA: TGTGCCAGCAGGGGGACAGGGGGCGTCGAGCAGTACTTC; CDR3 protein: CASRGTGGVEQYF
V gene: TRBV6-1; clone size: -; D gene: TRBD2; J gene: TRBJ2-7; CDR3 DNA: TGTGCCAGCAGTGCACTAGCGGGGGAAAACCGCTACGAGCAGTACTTC; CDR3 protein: CASSALAGENRYEQYF
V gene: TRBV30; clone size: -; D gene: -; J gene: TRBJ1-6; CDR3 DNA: TGTGCCTGGGGTCAGGAAAGCTCCTATAATTCACCCCTCCACTTT; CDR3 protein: CAWGQESSYNSPLHF
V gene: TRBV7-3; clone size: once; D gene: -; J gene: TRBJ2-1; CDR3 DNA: TGTGCCAGCAGCTTAAAGGGGAATGGCTACAATGAGCAGTTCTTC; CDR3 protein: CASSLKGNGYNEQFF
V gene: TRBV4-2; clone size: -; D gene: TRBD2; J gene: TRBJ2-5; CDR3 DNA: TGTGCCAGCAGCCAAGGGACCCTAGCGGCCCAAGAGACCCAGTACTTC; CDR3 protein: CASSQGTLAAQETQYF
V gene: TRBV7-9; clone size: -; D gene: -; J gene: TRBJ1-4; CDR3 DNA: TGTGCCAGCAGCTTAAGTGAAAAACTGTTGTTT; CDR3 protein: CASSLSEKLLF
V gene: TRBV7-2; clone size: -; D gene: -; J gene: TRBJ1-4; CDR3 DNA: TGTGCCAGCAGCTTATACGGCGGGACGGGTGATGAAAAACTGTTTTTT; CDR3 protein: CASSLYGGTGDEKLFF
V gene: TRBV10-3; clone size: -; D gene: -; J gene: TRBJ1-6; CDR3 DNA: TGTGCCATCAGTGAGTCCCTTGGGGGGGGATTCACTTCACCCCTCCACTTT; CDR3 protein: CAISESLGGGFTSPLHF
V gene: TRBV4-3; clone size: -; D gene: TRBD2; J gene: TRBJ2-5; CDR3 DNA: TGCGCCAGCAGCCAAGACGCCGGGGGGGCGAAGACCCAGTACTTC; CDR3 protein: CASSQDAGGAKTQYF
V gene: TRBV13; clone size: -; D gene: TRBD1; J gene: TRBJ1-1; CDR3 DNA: TGTGCCAGCAGCCGGGACAGGGGTTCCACTGAAGCTTTCTTT; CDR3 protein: CASSRDRGSTEAFF
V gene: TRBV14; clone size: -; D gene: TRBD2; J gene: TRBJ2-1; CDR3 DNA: TGTGCCAGCAGCCGAGCGGGGGGCTCCTACAATGAGCAGTTCTTC; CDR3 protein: CASSRAGGSYNEQFF
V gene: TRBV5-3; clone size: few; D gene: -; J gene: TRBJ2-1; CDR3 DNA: TGTGCCGCAGGGGGACTTCTTTACAATGAGCAGTTCTTC; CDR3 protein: CAAGGLLYNEQFF
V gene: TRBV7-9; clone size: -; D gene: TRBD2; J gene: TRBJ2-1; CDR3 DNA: TGTGCCAGCACCATTGGACTAGACAATGAGCAGTTCTTC; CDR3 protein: CASTIGLDNEQFF
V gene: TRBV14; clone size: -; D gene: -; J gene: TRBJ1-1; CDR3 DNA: TGTGCCAGCAGCCAAGCCGGCAGGGGCACTGAAGCTTTCTTT; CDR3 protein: CASSQAGRGTEAFF
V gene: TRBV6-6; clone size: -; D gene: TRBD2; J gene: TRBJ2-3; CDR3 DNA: TGTGCCAGCAGTCGGACTAGCGGGTATACAGATACGCAGTATTTT; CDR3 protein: CASSRTSGYTDTQYF
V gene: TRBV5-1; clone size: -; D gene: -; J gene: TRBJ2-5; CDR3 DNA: TGCGCCAGCAGCTTCCAGGGTGGGGAGACCCAGTACTTC; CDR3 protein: CASSFQGGETQYF
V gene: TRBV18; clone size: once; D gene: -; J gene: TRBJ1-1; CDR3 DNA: TGTGCCAGCTCAGCCGACAGAAACACTGAAGCTTTCTTT; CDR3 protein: CASSADRNTEAFF
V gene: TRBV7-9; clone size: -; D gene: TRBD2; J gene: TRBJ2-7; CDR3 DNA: TGTGCCAGCAGCTCGGGGGGGGGCTTTGTTTTC; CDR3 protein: CASSSGGGFVF
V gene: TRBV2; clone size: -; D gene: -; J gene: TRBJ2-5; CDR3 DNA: TGTGCCAGCAGTGAAGGTGTGGCGGAGGAGACCCAGTACTTC; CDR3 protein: CASSEGVAEETQYF
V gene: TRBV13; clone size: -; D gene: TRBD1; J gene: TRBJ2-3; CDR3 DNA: TGTGCCAGCAGCTTTTCCGGGACAGGGATTATTAGCACAGATACGCAGTATTTT; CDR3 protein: CASSFSGTGIISTDTQYF
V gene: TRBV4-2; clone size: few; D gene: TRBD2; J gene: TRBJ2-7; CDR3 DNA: TGTGCCAGCAGCCAAGGACCAGGGACTAGCGGAGGATACGAGCAGTACTTC; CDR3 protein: CASSQGPGTSGGYEQYF
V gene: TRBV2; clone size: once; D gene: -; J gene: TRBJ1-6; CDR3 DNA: TGTGCCAGCGGTAGTAGGTCGGAGGTCTATTCACCCCTCCACTTT; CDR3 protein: CASGSRSEVYSPLHF
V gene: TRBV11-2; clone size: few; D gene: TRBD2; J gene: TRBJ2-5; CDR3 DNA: TGTGCCAGCACCCTTAGTGGACTAGCGGGGGGCTGGGAGACCCAGTACTTC; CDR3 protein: CASTLSGLAGGWETQYF
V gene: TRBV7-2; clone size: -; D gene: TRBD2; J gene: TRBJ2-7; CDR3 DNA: TGTGCCAGCAGCTTAGTCGGGGGGGCTGCCAACTACGAGCAGTACTTC; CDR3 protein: CASSLVGGAANYEQYF
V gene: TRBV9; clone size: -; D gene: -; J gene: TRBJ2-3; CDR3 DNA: TGTGCCAGCAGCGTATCTACCACCACAGATACGCAGTATTTT; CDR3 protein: CASSVSTTTDTQYF
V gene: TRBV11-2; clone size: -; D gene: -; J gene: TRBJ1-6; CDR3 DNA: TGTGCCAGCAGCTTAGATACAGTGAATTCACCCCTCCACTTT; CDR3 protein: CASSLDTVNSPLHF
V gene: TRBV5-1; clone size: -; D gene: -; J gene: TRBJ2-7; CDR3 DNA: TGCGCCAGCAGCTCTGACAGGACGGCAACCTACGAGCAGTACTTC; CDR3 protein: CASSSDRTATYEQYF
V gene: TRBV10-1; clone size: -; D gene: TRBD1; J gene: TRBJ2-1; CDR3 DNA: TGCGCCAGCACTTGGGACAGGGAGAATGAGCAGTTCTTC; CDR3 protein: CASTWDRENEQFF
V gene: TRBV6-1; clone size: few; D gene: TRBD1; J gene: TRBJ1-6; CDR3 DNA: TGTGCCAGCAGCGAAATCCCTCCGGGACAGGGGACTTCACCCCTCCACTTT; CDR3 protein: CASSEIPPGQGTSPLHF
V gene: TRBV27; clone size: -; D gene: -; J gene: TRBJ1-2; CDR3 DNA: TGTGCCAGCAGTTTATCAGGGGATCGTGACTATGGCTACACCTTC; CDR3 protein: CASSLSGDRDYGYTF
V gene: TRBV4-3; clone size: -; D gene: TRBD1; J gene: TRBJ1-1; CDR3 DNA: TGCGCCAGCAGCACTGGGACAGTGAACACTGAAGCTTTCTTT; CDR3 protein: CASSTGTVNTEAFF
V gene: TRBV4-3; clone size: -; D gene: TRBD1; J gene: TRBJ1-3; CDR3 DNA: TGCGCCAGCAGCCTGACAGGGGGCGGAAACACCATATATTTT; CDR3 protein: CASSLTGGGNTIYF
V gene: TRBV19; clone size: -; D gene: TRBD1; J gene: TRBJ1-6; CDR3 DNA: TGTGCCAGTGGAAGAACAGGGGGCGCGAGTAATTCACCCCTCCACTTT; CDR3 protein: CASGRTGGASNSPLHF
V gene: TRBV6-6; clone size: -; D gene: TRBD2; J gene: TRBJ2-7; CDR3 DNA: TGTGCCAGCAGTTACAGGACTAGCGGACTCTACGAGCAGTACTTC; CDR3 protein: CASSYRTSGLYEQYF
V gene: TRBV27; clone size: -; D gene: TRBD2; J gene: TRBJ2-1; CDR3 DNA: TGTGCCAGCAGTTATAGCGGGGAGTTTAATGAGCAGTTCTTC; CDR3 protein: CASSYSGEFNEQFF
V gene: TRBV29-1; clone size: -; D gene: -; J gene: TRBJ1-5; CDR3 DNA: TGCAGCGTTCTAACCCTGGCGGGAGAGCCCCAGCACTTT; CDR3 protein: CSVLTLAGEPQHF
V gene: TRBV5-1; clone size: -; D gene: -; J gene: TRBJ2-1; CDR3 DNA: TGCGCCAGCAGCTTGGGTTCGACAGCATCAAACAATGAGCAGTTCTTC; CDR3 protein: CASSLGSTASNNEQFF
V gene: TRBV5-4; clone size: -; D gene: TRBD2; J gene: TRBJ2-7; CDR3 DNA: TGTGCCAGCAGCCCAACCGGGGGGTTATCCTACGAGCAGTACTTC; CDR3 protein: CASSPTGGLSYEQYF
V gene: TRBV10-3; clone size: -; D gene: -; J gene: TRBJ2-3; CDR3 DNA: TGTGCCATCAGAGCCAACCCGGGCACAGATACGCAGTATTTT; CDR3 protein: CAIRANPGTDTQYF